These T cell receptor beta chains were read from a single sample in a study of cytomegalovirus exposure and HLA in healthy donors. Sequencing was performed with immunoSEQ multiplex PCR; in TCRdb, only in-frame clones are kept and a portion is missing. The sample has 200,000 to 250,000 clones, about 72% seen once. What was sequenced was PBMCs. All receptors come from a male donor in good health and CMV-seronegative. Both conserved end residues are trimmed from each CDR3. The order of the fields is clone size, V gene, J gene, CDR3 protein. Clone size is given for some rows only: seen once, a few or many times, or a class if the clone is expanded.

-,TRBV7-9,TRBJ1-2,ASSLAGAGPNYGYT
-,TRBV11-2,TRBJ2-1,ASSPRDNEQF
-,TRBV5-1,TRBJ2-1,ASSTGLAGTTYNEQF
-,TRBV5-1,TRBJ2-2,ASSPLGGGDTGELF
-,TRBV19,TRBJ2-5,ASSISGTWGETQY
-,TRBV4-1,TRBJ1-4,ASSPPPGTKTEKLF
-,TRBV7-8,TRBJ2-7,ASSPRTVPYEQY
-,TRBV5-1,TRBJ2-3,ASRFTGGRTDTQY
-,TRBV5-4,TRBJ1-1,ASSSFGQLYTEAF
-,TRBV11-2,TRBJ2-5,ASSLGDRGQETQY
few,TRBV2,TRBJ1-1,ATTQDARGFGTEAF
-,TRBV28,TRBJ2-3,ASMPEVRSTDTQY
-,TRBV25-1,TRBJ1-5,ASSEAGQGKEPQH
-,TRBV2,TRBJ2-1,ASSDGLAGIDEQF
-,TRBV28,TRBJ2-3,ASSSVTDTQY
few,TRBV10-3,TRBJ1-1,AISENLSEAF
-,TRBV7-3,TRBJ2-3,ASSSKLGGGSDTQY
-,TRBV6-4,TRBJ2-1,ASSDGTSANNEQF
-,TRBV1,TRBJ1-5,TSSQGSIGPGINQPQH
-,TRBV18,TRBJ2-5,ASSRAGVGETQY
few,TRBV2,TRBJ2-7,ASRQGAYEQY
-,TRBV14,TRBJ2-5,ASSQGLAQTQY
once,TRBV28,TRBJ2-7,ASGTGLPSYEQY
-,TRBV19,TRBJ2-7,ASSPSFPGLAGVGSSYEQY
-,TRBV11-2,TRBJ1-2,ASSLRQLSNYGYT
-,TRBV6-1,TRBJ2-7,ASSEGRGAYEQY
-,TRBV13,TRBJ2-7,ASSLQGTYSYEQY
-,TRBV18,TRBJ2-3,ASSPPEADTQY
-,TRBV25-1,-,ASSDIAGGGYEQY
-,TRBV5-1,TRBJ2-3,ASSLLEGRAQY
-,TRBV28,TRBJ2-7,ASSSYRGRFSYEQY
-,TRBV9,TRBJ2-1,ASSVTSGPREAQF
few,TRBV4-1,TRBJ1-1,ASSQTTDRDTEAF
-,TRBV19,TRBJ2-7,ASSPWDSNYEQY
-,TRBV9,TRBJ1-6,ASSDVLDRDSPLH
few,TRBV7-9,TRBJ1-2,ASSQDGDGYT
-,TRBV4-1,TRBJ2-3,ASSPPMDLIDTQY
-,TRBV29-1,TRBJ2-1,SVPRGSFEQF
-,TRBV6-1,TRBJ1-5,ASSAFTGRAQPQH
once,TRBV6-5,TRBJ2-1,ASSYSELAGVRPF
-,TRBV28,TRBJ1-2,ASSYGQVNYGYT
-,TRBV5-1,TRBJ2-7,ASSLAASGSYEQY
-,TRBV9,TRBJ2-3,ASSVGGAPSTDTQY
-,TRBV19,TRBJ2-1,ASSGTSGRSYNEQF
-,TRBV6-5,TRBJ1-4,ASSYSTGQGGEKLF
-,TRBV11-2,TRBJ2-1,ASSLDQEDEQF
-,TRBV2,TRBJ2-4,ASSEMARAKNIQY
-,TRBV5-8,TRBJ2-3,ASSITRASATDTQY
-,TRBV25-1,TRBJ2-6,ASSEYAGSGANVLT
-,TRBV25-1,TRBJ2-1,ASSEYVLVNEQF
-,TRBV6-6,TRBJ1-5,ASRSFLQPQH
-,TRBV27,-,ASSISGHSYEQY
once,TRBV29-1,TRBJ1-2,SAGRRGGNYGYT
-,TRBV2,TRBJ2-1,ASSGLTSGKGEQF
-,TRBV27,TRBJ1-4,ASSQTQGVNEKLF
-,TRBV4-1,TRBJ2-4,ASSQGVAAKNIQY
-,TRBV15,TRBJ2-2,ATLRGLDTGELF